This TCR beta chain was sequenced during a study of OX40 agonist ivuxolimab in advanced cancers. Study overall: The dose of intravenous ivuxolimab that patients received every 2 weeks ranged from 0.01 to 10 mg/kg.

General study results and limits: Circulating CD4+ and CD8+ T cells showed clonal expansion by week 6 at 0.1 to 3.0 mg/kg. On average, a greater number of expanded clones characterised CD8+ T cells relative to CD4+.

A single count supports this clone. No antigen is known for it. The data were produced by immunoSEQ multiplex PCR, yet TCRdb's version contains in-frame clones alone and is incomplete. The profile shows around 67,000 clones, over 70% of them singletons. The CDR3 has 16 amino acids. Unmatched junction bases numbered 5, after V lost 3 bases and J lost 0 bases. CDR1 SNHLY and CDR2 FYNNEI come from the germline V gene. The TCR sequence derives from an adult with an advanced solid tumor such as melanoma, head and neck, liver or kidney cancer. The gene calls are TRBV2 and TRBJ1-1, with 9 bases aligning to TRBD1. This material consisted of CD4+ or CD8+ T cells sorted from blood, taken in a trial of the OX40 agonist ivuxolimab. The CDR3 loop reads CASSETGGLMNTEAFF. The CDR3, as DNA: TGTGCCAGCAGTGAGACAGGGGGGCTTATGAACACTGAAGCTTTCTTT.